This T cell receptor beta chain was profiled in a study of regulatory T cells in long-lasting Graves disease. Overall study findings and caveats: No thyroid tissue was studied; the work used peripheral blood only. New patients shared 800 to 1,000 public clonotypes, and persistent patients shared more, with a few thousand.

Libraries of TCR beta came from iRepertoire HTBI primers plus Arm-PCR of CDR3 regions. Each CDR3 protein gets one entry after TCRdb re-called the multiplex PCR reads with MiXCR. The sample carries 450,000 or so distinct CDR3 sequences, approximately 23% recorded once. Time point of the sample: persistent/refractory GD, antithyroid drugs over 5 years with positive TRAb. The TCR library was made from RNA that had been extracted from PBMCs in TRIzol. With regard to this clonotype: Its antigen is unknown.

The V gene's germline CDR1 is LGHDT and CDR2 YNNKEL (reference sequence). The V gene end was trimmed by 6 bases and the J gene end by 0 bases; junction bases not matched to a gene: 7. The length of the CDR3 is 16 residues. This sample comprised peripheral blood mononuclear cells (PBMCs), obtained when the disease was refractory, from a patient treated with antithyroid drugs. The source of this sequence is a female donor with Graves disease. The chain carries TRBV3-1 and TRBJ1-2; TRBD1 agrees at 10 bases. CDR3 amino acids: CASSDRGPPSNYGYTF. CDR3 nucleotide sequence: TGTGCCAGCAGTGACAGGGGGCCCCCCTCTAACTATGGCTACACCTTC. Full variable domain (missing parts from reference TRBV3-1 and TRBJ1-2): DTAVSQTPKYLVTQMGNDKSIKCEQNLGHDTMYWYKQDSKKFLKIMFSYNNKELIINETVPNRFSPKSPDKAHLNLHINSLELGDSAVYFCASSDRGPPSNYGYTFGSGTRLTVV.